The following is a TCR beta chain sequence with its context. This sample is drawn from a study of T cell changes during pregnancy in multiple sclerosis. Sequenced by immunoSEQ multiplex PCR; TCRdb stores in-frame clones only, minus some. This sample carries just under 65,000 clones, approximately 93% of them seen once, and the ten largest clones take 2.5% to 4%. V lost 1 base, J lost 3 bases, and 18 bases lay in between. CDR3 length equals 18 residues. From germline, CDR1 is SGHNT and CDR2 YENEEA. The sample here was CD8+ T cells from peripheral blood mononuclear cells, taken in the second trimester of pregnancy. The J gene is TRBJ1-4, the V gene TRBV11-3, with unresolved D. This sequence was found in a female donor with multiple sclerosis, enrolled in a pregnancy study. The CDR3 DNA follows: TGTGCCAGCAGCTTAGGTGGCACGGGGAAAAAGGCTAATGAAAAACTGTTTTTT. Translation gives CASSLGGTGKKANEKLFF.